This T cell receptor beta chain was sequenced in a study of shared clonotypes between healthy human individuals (dated by TCRdb to the early 2020s). At the level of the whole study: The cohort included three men and a couple of women between 18 and 49 years of age. For each donor, CD4 naive and CD4 memory were each run on three plates, CD8 naive on two plates, and CD8 memory on one plate. To estimate repertoire size and how much clonotypes are shared between individuals, the study performed deep sequencing of blood TCR repertoires from roughly five healthy adults. To increase sequencing depth and limit assay-specific biases, TCR repertoire library preparation and sequencing were carried out by different laboratories using diverse techniques. Each donor's leukapheresis produced roughly between roughly 0.94 and 9.5 billion PBMCs.

General findings and caveats noted by the study authors: Higher generation probabilities were observed for clonotypes shared by all four sorted-subset donors than for non-shared clonotypes. Larger estimated clonotype richness was generally found for naive subsets than for memory subsets. The small number of donors limited the genetic and exposure-history diversity represented. Sampling was restricted to blood, and TCR repertoires in tissues likely differ from the TCR repertoires found in blood. Incomplete sequencing was indicated by rarefaction of sorted-subset datasets, despite the large sequencing depth. About 4.5% of naive CD4, around 4% of naive CD8, 2% to 2.5% of memory CD4, and more than 0.35% of memory CD8 clonotypes were shared across a few donors. Based on pairwise subsampling, the degree of clonotype sharing among donors was expected to be affected by sequencing depth.

The donors were healthy, HIV-negative adults with no recently reported acute infections or vaccinations. All donors were Caucasian adults living in Nashville, Tennessee, USA. CD4+ T cells were enriched through magnetic negative selection, after which naive cells were positively selected on CD45RA and the remaining negative fraction served as the memory subset. Blood was obtained by leukapheresis, after which PBMCs were separated by Ficoll-Histopaque density gradient centrifugation and cryopreserved in liquid nitrogen vapor phase. Purity and quantity of every magnetically sorted T cell population were checked by analytical flow cytometry. Genomic DNA was isolated from every sorted fraction and measured by UV absorbance on a Nanodrop 2000c. About this clone itself: The antigen it binds to is not known. The sample holds no much larger clone one base away, and base qualities are not on file.

Taken from the germline V gene, the CDR1 and CDR2 loops are SGHTA and FQGNSA. V drops 5 bases and J drops 11 bases, leaving 18 bases in between. The CDR3, cysteine through phenylalanine, is 13 amino acids long. Only the CDR3 part of the read is kept: 39 bases, read in frame from the first base. TCR CDR3 regions were amplified from genomic DNA by multiplex PCR using the deep immunoSEQ assay. Genomic DNA extracted from each cell subset was distributed evenly over all wells of several immunoSEQ 96-well plates, and each plate served as one replicate. For sorted subsets, each replicate PCR was loaded with around 220 ng genomic DNA, equivalent to roughly 30,000 T cell genomes. Purified libraries were measured with a Qubit 3.0 fluorometer, size-checked on a Bioanalyzer 2100, and measured again with the KAPA Library Quantification kit. Every immunoSEQ 96-well plate was sequenced on a dedicated single-read 150-cycle Illumina NextSeq 550 flow cell. Per the authors' processing: Because the immunoSEQ output held only junctional sequences and lacked quality scores, the filtering could not match the filtering applied to full-length reads. To assign V/J genes and CDR3, sequences were annotated using PyIR, a Python wrapper for IgBLAST v1.9, with IMGT germline references. Reads with weak V/J assignments (E-value above 1e-6), missing CDR3, stop codons, out-of-frame junctions, or ambiguous translated residues were removed. A V3J clonotype was defined by an identical inferred V gene, J gene, and CDR3 amino acid sequence. The percentage overlap between two repertoires was calculated by dividing the number of shared unique clonotypes by the size of the smaller repertoire. Richness of each repertoire was evaluated using RTK rarefaction, the Chao1 estimator, and Recon v2.1 estimates of unobserved clonotypes. Generation probabilities were computed with OLGA for all TCRbeta clonotypes obtained by the gDNA method from several donors. TCRdb limited this immuneACCESS table to in-frame rearrangements with V and J called. A share of clones is missing; checked studies link under half to unresolved V genes, and the rest is unexplained. V and J calls plus clone size are reproduced from that table; the DNA served to infer D and trimming. This sample holds millions of clones; 93% were observed only once. The ten largest clonotypes hold 0.39% of the sample.

The sequence is built from TRBV7-2 and TRBJ2-5; D gene: possibly TRBD1, on 7 matching bases. What was sequenced was naive CD4+ T cells from PBMCs. The sample's cell subset or site, from its label and the paper: CD45RA+ positively selected. This clonotype was obtained from a man aged 18 to 29 in good health. Some clones in this sample may be carry-over from other donors' samples. The CDR3 corresponds to CASSPDRVREQYF. The DNA sequence follows: TGTGCCAGCAGCCCAGACAGGGTCCGGGAGCAGTACTTC.